This TCR beta chain was identified during a study of T cell repertoires in cytomegalovirus infection. Study at large: In public TCR beta signatures, there were indications of both CMV infection and matching HLA type.

Study-wide findings and caveats: CMV-specific TCR beta clonotypes restricted by HLA-C were the ones dominating the ex vivo response. Cumulative frequency of public TCR beta families picked out carriers of CMV plus the relevant HLA.

In the case of this clonotype: Its antigen is undetermined.

Germline V gene data show CDR1 as DFQATT and CDR2 as SNEGSKA (reference sequence). V lost 3 bases, J lost 6 bases, and 12 bases lay in between. There are 14 residues in the CDR3. TCRdb ran MiXCR on the reads and lists one entry per CDR3 protein. The sample yields over 300,000 distinct CDR3 sequences, approximately 9.5% seen once. The sample consisted of PBMCs. The clonotype comes from a human donor in good health (CMV status not recorded). Some clones in this sample may be carry-over from other donors' samples. The V and J genes are TRBV20-1 and TRBJ1-6, with a possible D match to TRBD1 (6 bases). This CDR3 is CSARDGQLNSPLHF. In DNA form, the CDR3 reads TGCAGTGCTAGGGACGGACAGCTTAATTCACCCCTCCACTTT.